These 12 T cell receptor beta chains share one sample of origin, sequenced in a study of CD4+ T cells in melanoma. TCRdb's table, derived via immunoSEQ multiplex PCR, lists solely in-frame clones and lacks some. The sample carries some 10,000 clones, 68% recorded once. The sequenced sample was cells from a culture (not recorded whether cultured in vitro). The receptors derive from a human donor with melanoma.

This chain joins TRBV6-1 and TRBJ2-1; 7 bases agree with TRBD1. Germline-derived CDR1 and CDR2 are MNHNS and SASEGT. The J segment lost 9 bases and the V segment lost 0 bases, leaving 8 bases of the junction unmatched. This CDR3 comprises 15 residues. CDR3 region: CASSEATGVPGEQFF. The DNA of the CDR3 is TGTGCCAGCAGTGAAGCAACAGGGGTTCCCGGTGAGCAGTTCTTC.

V and J are TRBV6-6 and TRBJ1-6, with 9 positions matching TRBD1. The CDR3 has 16 residues. V gave up 6 bases and J gave up 10 bases; unmatched junction bases: 13. CDR1 and CDR2 from the germline V gene are MNHNY and SVGAGI (reference sequence). CDR3: CASRTSLTGGKSPLHF. The CDR3 DNA is TGTGCCAGCAGGACAAGCCTGACAGGGGGAAAATCACCCCTCCACTTT.

The genes are TRBV4-2 and TRBJ1-2; 7 positions match TRBD1. V gave up 5 bases and J gave up 6 bases; unmatched junction bases: 12. CDR3 length: 15 amino acids. Germline CDR1 reads LGHNA; CDR2 reads YNFKEQ. CDR3 sequence reads: CASSLTGKGADGYTF. CDR3 nucleotide sequence: TGTGCCAGCAGCTTGACGGGGAAGGGGGCAGATGGCTACACCTTC.

In its sample, this clone was seen a few times. This chain connects TRBV11-1 to TRBJ1-2, with D tentatively TRBD1 (5 bases). The V end lost 3 bases, the J end lost 3 bases, and 11 bases lay between the germline ends. Germline CDR1 and CDR2: SGHAT and FQDESV (reference sequence). The CDR3 is 14 amino acids. The CDR3 DNA follows: TGTGCCAGCAGCTTGGGGCTGCGGGACTATGGCTACACCTTC. It specifies CASSLGLRDYGYTF.

The rearrangement joins TRBV6-1 to TRBJ2-7; 10 bases are a match to TRBD2. This CDR3 is built from 13 residues. CDR1 MNHNS and CDR2 SASEGT come from the germline V gene. With V trimmed by 6 bases and J by 3 bases, 2 bases remained unmatched. CDR3 region: CASRLAGNYEQYF. Here the CDR3 DNA reads TGTGCCAGCAGACTAGCGGGGAACTACGAGCAGTACTTC.

In this sample, this clone turned up once. This chain links TRBV5-6 with TRBJ1-1; D call uncertain. The CDR3 contains 13 residues. V gave up 4 bases and J gave up 1 base, with 8 bases separating them. Germline-derived CDR1 and CDR2 are SGHDT and YYEEEE. The CDR3 loop is CASSQHGNTEAFF. CDR3 in DNA: TGTGCCAGCAGCCAACACGGGAACACTGAAGCTTTCTTT.

The CDR3 spells CASSSVPERSNQPQHF. CDR3 nucleotide sequence: TGTGCCAGCAGTAGCGTTCCGGAGCGCTCCAATCAGCCCCAGCATTTT. The chain has TRBV2 and TRBJ1-5, with D unclear. The germline V and J ends were trimmed by 5 bases and 3 bases, with 17 bases remaining between them. Germline values: CDR1 SNHLY, CDR2 FYNNEI. This CDR3 has 16 amino acids. The full variable domain, its missing parts supplied by reference TRBV2 and TRBJ1-5, is EPEVTQTPSHQVTQMGQEVILRCVPISNHLYFYWYRQILGQKVEFLVSFYNNEISEKSEIFDDQFSVERPDGSNFTLKIRSTKLEDSAMYFCASSSVPERSNQPQHFGDGTRLSIL.

The chain is built from TRBV5-1 and TRBJ2-2; perhaps TRBD2 as D (5 bases). Trimming shortened V by 1 base and J by 4 bases, and 11 bases separated the two germline ends. CDR1 SGHRS and CDR2 YFSETQ come from the germline V gene. The CDR3 loop spans 15 amino acids. Here the CDR3 reads CASSLNARGTGELFF. The CDR3 region has the DNA TGCGCCAGCAGCTTGAATGCTCGGGGCACCGGGGAGCTGTTTTTT.

The chain uses TRBV6-1 and TRBJ2-1, with 7 positions matching TRBD1. CDR3 length equals 15 residues. CDR1 is MNHNS and CDR2 is SASEGT in the germline V gene. V was pared by 6 bases and J by 8 bases, with 13 bases of the junction left unmatched. CDR3: CASSSGTDAIDEQFF. For the CDR3, the DNA is TGTGCCAGCAGCTCCGGGACAGACGCCATCGATGAGCAGTTCTTC.

The CDR3 spells CASSFRRRAYEQYF. The CDR3 DNA reads TGTGCCAGCAGTTTCAGGCGGAGGGCCTACGAGCAGTACTTC. This chain links TRBV6-6 with TRBJ2-7; tentative D call: TRBD2 (6 bases). Germline lookup yields CDR1 MNHNY and CDR2 SVGAGI (reference sequence). The germline V and J ends were trimmed by 4 bases and 2 bases, with 12 bases remaining between them. This CDR3 has 14 amino acids.

This clone came up a few times. The chain is built from TRBV7-2 and TRBJ2-7, with 12 bases matching TRBD2. Germline CDR1 and CDR2: SGHTA and FQGNSA. J was trimmed by 1 base and V by 2 bases; bases with no gene match: 3. The CDR3 is 16 amino acids. In DNA form, the CDR3 reads TGTGCCAGCAGCTTACGGCTAGCGGGGGGGTCCTACGAGCAGTACTTC. Its protein product is CASSLRLAGGSYEQYF.

This clone has just a few counts. The chain joins TRBV6-1 to TRBJ2-7, with TRBD1 as a possible D gene (7 bases). The CDR3 has 16 amino acids. Trimming stripped 1 base from V and 6 bases from J, with 19 bases between. Germline CDR1 MNHNS, CDR2 SASEGT. The DNA for the CDR3 is TGTGCCAGCAGTGAAGGACATCAGGGGGGAAGAGGCGAGCAGTACTTC. Encoded protein: CASSEGHQGGRGEQYF.